This TCR beta chain was found in a study of CD8 T cells in Susac syndrome. The V and J ends lost 4 bases and 8 bases, in that order; junction bases with no gene match: 10. Germline CDR1 reads SGDLS; CDR2 reads YYNGEE. CDR3 length: 16 amino acids. Random hexamers were used to reverse transcribe the RNA input (about 0.45 to 1 ug). Amplification of TCR beta CDR3 used immunoSEQ multiplex PCR across 54 Vbeta and 13 Jbeta. Via MiXCR, TCRdb re-called the immunoSEQ multiplex PCR reads, giving one row per CDR3 protein. The sample has some 170,000 distinct CDR3 sequences, approximately 94% seen once. In blood CD8+ and CD4+ T cells, TCR beta underwent sequencing. Matched for age and sex, the controls were healthy donors. Purification of the CD8+ and CD4+ T cells relied on negative isolation, and TEMRA cells underwent FACS enrichment.

What was sequenced was CD4+ T cells from PBMCs. This TCR came from a human donor in good health. The chain joins TRBV9 to TRBJ2-1; TRBD2 aligns across 12 bases. Here the CDR3 reads CASSLSGTSGFYEQFF. The CDR3 DNA is TGTGCCAGCAGCTTATCCGGGACTAGCGGGTTCTATGAGCAGTTCTTC.